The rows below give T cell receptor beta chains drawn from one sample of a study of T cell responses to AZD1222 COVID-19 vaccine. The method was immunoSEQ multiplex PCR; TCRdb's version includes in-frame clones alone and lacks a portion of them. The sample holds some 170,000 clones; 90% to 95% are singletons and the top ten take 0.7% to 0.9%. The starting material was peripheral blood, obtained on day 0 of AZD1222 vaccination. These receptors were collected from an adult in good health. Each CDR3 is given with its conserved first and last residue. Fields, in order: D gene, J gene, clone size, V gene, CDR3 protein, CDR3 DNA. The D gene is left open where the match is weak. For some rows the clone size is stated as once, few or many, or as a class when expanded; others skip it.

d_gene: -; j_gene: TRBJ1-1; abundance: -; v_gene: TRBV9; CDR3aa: CASSVGSSNTEAFF; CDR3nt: TGTGCCAGCAGCGTAGGTAGCTCGAACACTGAAGCTTTCTTT
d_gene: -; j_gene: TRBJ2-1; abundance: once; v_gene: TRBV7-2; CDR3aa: CASSPGPANHNEQFF; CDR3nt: TGTGCCAGCAGCCCGGGACCAGCGAATCACAATGAGCAGTTCTTC
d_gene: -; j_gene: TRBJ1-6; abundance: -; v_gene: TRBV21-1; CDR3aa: CASSKRNRGRAPLHF; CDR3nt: TGTGCCAGCAGCAAAAGAAACAGGGGGCGAGCACCCCTCCACTTT
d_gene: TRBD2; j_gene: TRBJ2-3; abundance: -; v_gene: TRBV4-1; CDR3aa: CASRLSGELTDTQYF; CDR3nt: TGCGCCAGCAGATTAAGCGGGGAGTTAACAGATACGCAGTATTTT
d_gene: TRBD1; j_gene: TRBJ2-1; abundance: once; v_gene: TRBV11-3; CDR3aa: CASSLNRGGTYNEQFF; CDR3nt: TGTGCCAGCAGCTTGAACAGGGGTGGAACCTACAATGAGCAGTTCTTC
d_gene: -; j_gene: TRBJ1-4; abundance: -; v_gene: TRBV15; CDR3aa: CATSRTQGLSNEKLFF; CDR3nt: TGTGCCACCAGCAGAACTCAGGGGTTATCGAATGAAAAACTGTTTTTT
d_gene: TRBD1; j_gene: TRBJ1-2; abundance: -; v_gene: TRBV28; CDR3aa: CASSLRQGGYGYTF; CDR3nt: TGTGCCAGCAGTTTGAGGCAGGGGGGTTATGGCTACACCTTC
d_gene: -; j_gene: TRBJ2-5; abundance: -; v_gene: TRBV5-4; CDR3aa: CASSETSGPRETQYF; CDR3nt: TGTGCCAGCAGCGAGACTAGTGGGCCAAGAGAGACCCAGTACTTC
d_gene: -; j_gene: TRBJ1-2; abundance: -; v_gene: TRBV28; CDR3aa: CASSFPYGYTF; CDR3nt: TGTGCCAGCAGTTTCCCATATGGCTACACCTTC
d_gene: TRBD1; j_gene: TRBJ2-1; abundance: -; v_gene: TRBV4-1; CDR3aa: CASSQDWYRGFVDEQFF; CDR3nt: TGCGCCAGCAGCCAAGATTGGTACAGGGGGTTCGTGGATGAGCAGTTCTTC
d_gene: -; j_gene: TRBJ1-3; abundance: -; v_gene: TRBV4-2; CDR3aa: CASSQTGAYGNTIYF; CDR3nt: TGTGCCAGCAGCCAAACCGGCGCCTATGGAAACACCATATATTTT
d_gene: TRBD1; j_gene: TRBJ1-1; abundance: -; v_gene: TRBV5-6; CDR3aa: CASSLGQGKAFF; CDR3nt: TGTGCCAGCAGCTTGGGACAGGGGAAAGCTTTCTTT
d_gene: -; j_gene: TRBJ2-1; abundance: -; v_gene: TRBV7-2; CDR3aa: CASSFSGQGSYNEQFF; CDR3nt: -
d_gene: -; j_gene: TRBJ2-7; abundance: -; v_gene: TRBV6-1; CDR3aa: CASSEAGYEQYF; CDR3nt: TGTGCCAGCAGTGAAGCAGGCTACGAGCAGTACTTC
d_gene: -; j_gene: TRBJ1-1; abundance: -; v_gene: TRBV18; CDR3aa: CASSPPGAWGTEAFF; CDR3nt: TGTGCCAGCTCACCACCAGGGGCTTGGGGCACTGAAGCTTTCTTT
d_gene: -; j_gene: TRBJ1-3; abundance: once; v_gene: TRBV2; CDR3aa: CASRKQGNTIYF; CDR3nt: TGTGCCAGCAGAAAACAAGGAAACACCATATATTTT
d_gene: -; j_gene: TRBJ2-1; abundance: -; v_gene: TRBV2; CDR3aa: CASNRLALGEQFF; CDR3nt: TGTGCCAGCAACAGGCTAGCGTTAGGTGAGCAGTTCTTC
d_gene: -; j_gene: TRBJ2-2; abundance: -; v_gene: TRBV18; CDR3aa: CASSPPVRVTGELFF; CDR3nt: TGTGCCAGCTCACCCCCGGTTAGGGTCACCGGGGAGCTGTTTTTT
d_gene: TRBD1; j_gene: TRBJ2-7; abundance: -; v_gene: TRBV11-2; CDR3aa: CASSPRGTGRYEQYF; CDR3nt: TGTGCCAGCAGCCCCCGCGGGACAGGGAGATACGAGCAGTACTTC
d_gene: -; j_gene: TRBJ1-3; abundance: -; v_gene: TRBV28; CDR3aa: CATVGGGSGNTIYF; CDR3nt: TGTGCCACCGTTGGCGGGGGCTCTGGAAACACCATATATTTT
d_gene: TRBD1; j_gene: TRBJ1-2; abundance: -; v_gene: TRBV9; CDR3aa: CASSVESGGSWDYGYTF; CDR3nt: TGTGCCAGCAGCGTAGAGTCAGGGGGGTCGTGGGACTATGGCTACACCTTC
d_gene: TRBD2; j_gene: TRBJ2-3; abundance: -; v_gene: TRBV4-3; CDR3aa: CASSQERAGGPDTQYF; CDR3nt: TGCGCCAGCAGCCAAGAACGAGCGGGGGGGCCAGATACGCAGTATTTT